This T cell receptor beta chain was recorded in a study of T-cell reconstitution after alpha-beta-depleted transplantation in children. Unique molecular identifiers tagged the TCRbeta library. Using its own MiXCR run on the PCR reads, TCRdb lists one record per CDR3 protein. The profile shows fewer than 450,000 distinct CDR3 sequences, roughly 17% of them singletons. The V gene's germline CDR1 is MGHRA and CDR2 YSYEKL. CDR3 length: 18 residues. Trimming cost V 0 bases and J 5 bases; bases outside gene matches: 9. The source of this sequence is a male patient under 10 years old who had a stem cell transplant for acute lymphoblastic leukemia, so the T cells may come from the graft donor. V usage is TRBV4-1 and J usage is TRBJ2-3, with 12 positions matching TRBD2. Sample: PBMCs, mostly from graft donor cells, taken 360 days after TCRalphabeta/CD19-depleted stem cell transplant. CDR3 in DNA: TGCGCCAGCAGCCAAGAACCTAGCGGGAGGGCCTTGGGAGATACGCAGTATTTT. The encoded protein is CASSQEPSGRALGDTQYF.